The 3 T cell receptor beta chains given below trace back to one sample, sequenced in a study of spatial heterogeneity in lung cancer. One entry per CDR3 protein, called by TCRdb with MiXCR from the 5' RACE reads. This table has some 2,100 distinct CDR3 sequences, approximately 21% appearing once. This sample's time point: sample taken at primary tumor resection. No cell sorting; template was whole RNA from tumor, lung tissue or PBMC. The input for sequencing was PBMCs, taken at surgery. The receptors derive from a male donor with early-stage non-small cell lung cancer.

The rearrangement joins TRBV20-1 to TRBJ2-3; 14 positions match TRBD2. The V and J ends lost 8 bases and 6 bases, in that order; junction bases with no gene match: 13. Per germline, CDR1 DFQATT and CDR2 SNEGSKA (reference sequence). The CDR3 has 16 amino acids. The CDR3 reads CSYRTGTSGSGDTQYF. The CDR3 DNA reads TGCAGTTACCGTACCGGGACTAGCGGGAGTGGGGATACGCAGTATTTT.

CDR3 residues: CASSSGLAGGPVYNEQFF. In DNA, the CDR3 is TGTGCCAGCAGCTCCGGACTAGCGGGGGGGCCTGTCTACAATGAGCAGTTCTTC. The chain carries TRBV7-6 and TRBJ2-1; 15 bases fit TRBD2. V lost 4 bases and J lost 3; bases outside the gene matches: 7. CDR1 is SGHVS and CDR2 is FNYEAQ in the germline V gene. This CDR3 region has 18 residues.

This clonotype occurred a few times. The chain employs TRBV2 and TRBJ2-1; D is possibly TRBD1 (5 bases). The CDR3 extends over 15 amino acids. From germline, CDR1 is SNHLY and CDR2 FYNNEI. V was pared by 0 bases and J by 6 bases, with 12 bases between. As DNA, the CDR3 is TGTGCCAGCAGTGAAGCGCTACAGGTGCCCAATGAGCAGTTCTTC. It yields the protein CASSEALQVPNEQFF.